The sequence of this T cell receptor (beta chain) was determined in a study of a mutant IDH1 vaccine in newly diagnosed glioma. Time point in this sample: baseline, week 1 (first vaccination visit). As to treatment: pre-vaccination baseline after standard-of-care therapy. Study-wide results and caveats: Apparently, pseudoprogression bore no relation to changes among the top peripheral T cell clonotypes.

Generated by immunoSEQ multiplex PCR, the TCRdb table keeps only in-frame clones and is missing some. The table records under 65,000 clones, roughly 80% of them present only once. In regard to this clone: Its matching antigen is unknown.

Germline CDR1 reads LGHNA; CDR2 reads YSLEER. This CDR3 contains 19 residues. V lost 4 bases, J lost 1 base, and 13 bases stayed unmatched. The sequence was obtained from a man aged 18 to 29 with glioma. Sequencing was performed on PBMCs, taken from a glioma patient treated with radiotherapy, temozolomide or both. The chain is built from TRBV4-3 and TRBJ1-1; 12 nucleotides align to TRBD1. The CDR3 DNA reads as TGCGCCAGCAGCCCGAGCGGGACAGGGGGCCGGGGGTGGAACACTGAAGCTTTCTTT. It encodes CASSPSGTGGRGWNTEAFF.